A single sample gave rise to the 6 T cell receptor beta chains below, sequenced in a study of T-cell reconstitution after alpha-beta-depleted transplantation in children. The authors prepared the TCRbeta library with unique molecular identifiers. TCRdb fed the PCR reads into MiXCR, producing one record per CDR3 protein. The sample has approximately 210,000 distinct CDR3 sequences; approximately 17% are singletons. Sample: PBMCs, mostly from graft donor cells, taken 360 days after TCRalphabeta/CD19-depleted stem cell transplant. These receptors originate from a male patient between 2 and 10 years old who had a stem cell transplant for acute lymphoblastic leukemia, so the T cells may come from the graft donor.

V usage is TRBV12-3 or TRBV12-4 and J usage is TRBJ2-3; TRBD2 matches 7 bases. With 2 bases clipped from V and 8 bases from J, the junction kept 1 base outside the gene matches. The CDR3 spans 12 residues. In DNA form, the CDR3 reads TGTGCCAGCAGTTTAACGGGGGGTACGCAGTATTTT. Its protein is CASSLTGGTQYF.

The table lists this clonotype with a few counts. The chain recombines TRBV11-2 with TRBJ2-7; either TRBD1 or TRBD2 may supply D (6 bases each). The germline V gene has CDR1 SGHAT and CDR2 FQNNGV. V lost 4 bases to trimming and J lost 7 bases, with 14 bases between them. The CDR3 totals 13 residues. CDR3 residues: CASSSGGAGEQYF. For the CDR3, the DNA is TGTGCCAGCAGCTCCGGGGGCGCCGGAGAGCAGTACTTC.

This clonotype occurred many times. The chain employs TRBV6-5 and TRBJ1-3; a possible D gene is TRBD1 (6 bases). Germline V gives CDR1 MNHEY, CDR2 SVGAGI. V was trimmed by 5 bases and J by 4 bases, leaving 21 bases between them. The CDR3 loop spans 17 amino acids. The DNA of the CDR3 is TGTGCCAGCAGTCGGGGTCTGGTCGGGGGCATCGGAAACACCATATATTTT. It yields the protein CASSRGLVGGIGNTIYF.

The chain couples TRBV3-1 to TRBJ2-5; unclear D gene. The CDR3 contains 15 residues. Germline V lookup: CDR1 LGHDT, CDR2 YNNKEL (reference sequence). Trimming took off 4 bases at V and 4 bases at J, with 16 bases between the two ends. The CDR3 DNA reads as TGTGCCAGCAGCCGATCATCCGTGATGGTAGAGACCCAGTACTTC. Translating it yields CASSRSSVMVETQYF.

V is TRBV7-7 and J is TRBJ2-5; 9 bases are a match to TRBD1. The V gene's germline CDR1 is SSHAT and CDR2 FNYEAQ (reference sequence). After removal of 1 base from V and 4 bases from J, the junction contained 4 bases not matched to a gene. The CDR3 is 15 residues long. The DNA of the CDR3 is TGTGCCAGCAGCTTAGGGGGGACAGGGAGAGAGACCCAGTACTTC. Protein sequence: CASSLGGTGRETQYF.

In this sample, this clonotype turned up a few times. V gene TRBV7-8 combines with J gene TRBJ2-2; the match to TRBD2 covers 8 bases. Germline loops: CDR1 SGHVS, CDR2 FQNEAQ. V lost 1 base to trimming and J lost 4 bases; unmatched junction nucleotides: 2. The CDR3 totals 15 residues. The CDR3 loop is CASSLELAVTGELFF. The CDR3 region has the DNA TGTGCCAGCAGCTTAGAACTAGCGGTCACCGGGGAGCTGTTTTTT.